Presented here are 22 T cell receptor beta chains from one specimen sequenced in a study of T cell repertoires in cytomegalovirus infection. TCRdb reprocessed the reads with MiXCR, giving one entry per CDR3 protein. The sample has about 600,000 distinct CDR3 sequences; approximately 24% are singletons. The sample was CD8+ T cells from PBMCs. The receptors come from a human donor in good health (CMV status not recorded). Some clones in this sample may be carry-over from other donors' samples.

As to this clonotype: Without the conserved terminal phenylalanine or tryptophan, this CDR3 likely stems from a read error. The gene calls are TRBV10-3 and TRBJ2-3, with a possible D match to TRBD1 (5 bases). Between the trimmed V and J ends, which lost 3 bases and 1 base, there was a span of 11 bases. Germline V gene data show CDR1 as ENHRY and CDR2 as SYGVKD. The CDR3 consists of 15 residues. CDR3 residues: CAISEPRAGTDTQYS. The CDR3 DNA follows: TGTGCCATCAGTGAACCCAGGGCCGGCACAGATACGCAGTATTCT.

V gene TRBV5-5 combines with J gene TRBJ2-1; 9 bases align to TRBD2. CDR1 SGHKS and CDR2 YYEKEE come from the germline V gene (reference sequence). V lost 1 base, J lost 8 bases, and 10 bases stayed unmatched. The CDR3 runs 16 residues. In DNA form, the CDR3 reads TGTGCCAGCAGCTTGTACGGGACTCAGCGGGGGGATGAGCAGTTCTTC. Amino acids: CASSLYGTQRGDEQFF.

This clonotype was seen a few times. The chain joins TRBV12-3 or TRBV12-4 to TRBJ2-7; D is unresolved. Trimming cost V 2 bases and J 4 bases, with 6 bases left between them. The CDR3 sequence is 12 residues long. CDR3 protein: CASSLYRYEQYF. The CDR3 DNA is TGTGCCAGCAGTTTATATAGATACGAGCAGTACTTC.

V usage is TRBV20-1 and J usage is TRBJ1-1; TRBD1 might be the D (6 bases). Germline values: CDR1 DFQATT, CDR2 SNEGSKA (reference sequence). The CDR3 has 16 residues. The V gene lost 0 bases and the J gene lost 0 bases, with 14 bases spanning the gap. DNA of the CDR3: TGCAGTGCTAGAGATATGAAGGGGGTCATGAACACTGAAGCTTTCTTT. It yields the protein CSARDMKGVMNTEAFF.

The CDR3 protein is CSARASGTGVYNEQFF. CDR3 DNA sequence: TGCAGTGCTAGAGCTTCCGGGACAGGGGTCTACAATGAGCAGTTCTTC. The rearrangement uses TRBV20-1 and TRBJ2-1, with TRBD1 matching 10 bases. The V gene's germline CDR1 is DFQATT and CDR2 SNEGSKA (reference sequence). CDR3 length: 16 residues. The V and J ends lost 1 base and 3 bases, in that order; junction bases with no gene match: 6.

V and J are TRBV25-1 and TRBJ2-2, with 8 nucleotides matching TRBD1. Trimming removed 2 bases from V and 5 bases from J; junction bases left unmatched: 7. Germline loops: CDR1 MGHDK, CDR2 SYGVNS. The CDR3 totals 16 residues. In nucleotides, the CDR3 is TGTGCCAGCAGTGAAGATGGACAGGGAGGTACCGGGGAGCTGTTTTTT. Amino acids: CASSEDGQGGTGELFF.

The CDR3 DNA sequence: TGTGCCAGCAGCCCTTTCCGACCCGAGAACACCGGGGAGCTGTTTTTT. Translated, it gives CASSPFRPENTGELFF. The chain employs TRBV7-3 and TRBJ2-2; no firm D call. CDR3 size: 16 residues. The V end was cut by 5 bases, the J end by 1 base, with 14 bases between. In germline, CDR1 is SGHTA, CDR2 FQGTGA.

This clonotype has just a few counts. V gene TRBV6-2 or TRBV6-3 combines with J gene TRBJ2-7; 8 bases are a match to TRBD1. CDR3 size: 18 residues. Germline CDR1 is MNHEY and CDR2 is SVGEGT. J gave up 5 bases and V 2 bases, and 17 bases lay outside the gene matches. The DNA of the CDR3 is TGTGCCAGCAGTTACCGGCCCGCCGACAGGGGAGGAAGGGACGAGCAGTACGTC. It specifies CASSYRPADRGGRDEQYV.

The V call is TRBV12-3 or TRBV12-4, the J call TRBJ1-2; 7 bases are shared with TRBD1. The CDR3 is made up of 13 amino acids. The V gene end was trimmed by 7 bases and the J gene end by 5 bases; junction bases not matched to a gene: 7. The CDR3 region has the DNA TGTGCCAGCACCCTGGGACAGCAGTATGGCTACACCTTC. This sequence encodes CASTLGQQYGYTF.

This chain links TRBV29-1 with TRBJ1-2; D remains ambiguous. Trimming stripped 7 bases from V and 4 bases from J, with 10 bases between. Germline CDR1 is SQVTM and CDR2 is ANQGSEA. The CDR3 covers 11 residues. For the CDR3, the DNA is TGCAGCGCGGAAACGGGCTATGGCTACACCTTC. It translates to CSAETGYGYTF.

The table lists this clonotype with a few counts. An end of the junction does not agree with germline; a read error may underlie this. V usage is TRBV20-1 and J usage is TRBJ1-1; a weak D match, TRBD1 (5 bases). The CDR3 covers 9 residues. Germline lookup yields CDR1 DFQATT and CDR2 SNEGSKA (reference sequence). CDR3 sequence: CSAKGPSTF. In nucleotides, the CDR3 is TGCAGTGCCAAGGGACCTTCAACCTTT.

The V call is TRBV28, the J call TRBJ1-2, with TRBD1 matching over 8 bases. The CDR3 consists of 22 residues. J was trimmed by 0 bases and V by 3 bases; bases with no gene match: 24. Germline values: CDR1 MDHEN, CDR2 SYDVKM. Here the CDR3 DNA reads TGTGCCAGCAGTTTGGTCCCCCCCGGGACAGGACTCTTTATAGACCCTAACTATGGCTACACCTTC. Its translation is CASSLVPPGTGLFIDPNYGYTF.

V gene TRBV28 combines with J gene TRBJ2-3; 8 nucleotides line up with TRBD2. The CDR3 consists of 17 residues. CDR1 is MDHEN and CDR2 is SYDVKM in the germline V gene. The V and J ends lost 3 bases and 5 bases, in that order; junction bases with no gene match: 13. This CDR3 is CASSFPHWAGGIDTQYF. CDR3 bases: TGTGCCAGCAGTTTCCCCCACTGGGCGGGGGGAATAGATACGCAGTATTTT.

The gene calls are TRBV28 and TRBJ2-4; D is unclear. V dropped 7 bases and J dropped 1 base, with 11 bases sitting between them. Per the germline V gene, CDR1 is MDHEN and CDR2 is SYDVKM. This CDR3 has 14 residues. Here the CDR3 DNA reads TGTGCCAGCAACCATGACGGTGCCAAAAACATTCAGTACTTC. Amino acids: CASNHDGAKNIQYF. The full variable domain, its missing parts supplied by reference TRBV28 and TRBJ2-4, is DVKVTQSSRYLVKRTGEKVFLECVQDMDHENMFWYRQDPGLGLRLIYFSYDVKMKEKGDIPEGYSVSREKKERFSLILESASTNQTSMYLCASNHDGAKNIQYFGAGTRLSVL.

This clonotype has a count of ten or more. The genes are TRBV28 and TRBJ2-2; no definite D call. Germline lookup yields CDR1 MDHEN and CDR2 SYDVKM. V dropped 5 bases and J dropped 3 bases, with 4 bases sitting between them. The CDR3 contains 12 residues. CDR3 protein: CASSVDTGELFF. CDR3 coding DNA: TGTGCCAGCAGTGTCGACACCGGGGAGCTGTTTTTT.

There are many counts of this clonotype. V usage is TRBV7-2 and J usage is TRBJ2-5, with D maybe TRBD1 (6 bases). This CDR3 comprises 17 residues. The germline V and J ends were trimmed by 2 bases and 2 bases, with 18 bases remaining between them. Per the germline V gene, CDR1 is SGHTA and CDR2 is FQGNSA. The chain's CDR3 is CASSLLRWGRRQETQYF. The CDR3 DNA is TGTGCCAGCAGCTTACTTCGATGGGGGCGTCGACAAGAGACCCAGTACTTC.

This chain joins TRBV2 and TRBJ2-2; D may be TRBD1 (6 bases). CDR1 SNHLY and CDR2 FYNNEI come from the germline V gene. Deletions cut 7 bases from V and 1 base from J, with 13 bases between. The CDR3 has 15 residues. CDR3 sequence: CASTHPGQNTGELFF. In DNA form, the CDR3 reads TGTGCCAGCACTCACCCGGGACAGAACACCGGGGAGCTGTTTTTT.

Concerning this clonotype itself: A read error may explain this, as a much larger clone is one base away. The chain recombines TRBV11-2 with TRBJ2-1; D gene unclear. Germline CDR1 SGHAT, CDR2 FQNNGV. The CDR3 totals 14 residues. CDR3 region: CVSSPGPDYNEQFF. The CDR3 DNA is TGTGTCAGCAGCCCGGGTCCGGATTACAATGAGCAGTTCTTC.

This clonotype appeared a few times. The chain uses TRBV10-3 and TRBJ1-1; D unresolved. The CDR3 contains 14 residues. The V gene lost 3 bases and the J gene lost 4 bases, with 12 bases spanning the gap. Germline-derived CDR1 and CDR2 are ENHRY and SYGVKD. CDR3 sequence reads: CAISDPQIPTEAFF. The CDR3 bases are TGTGCCATCAGTGACCCCCAGATCCCCACTGAAGCTTTCTTT.

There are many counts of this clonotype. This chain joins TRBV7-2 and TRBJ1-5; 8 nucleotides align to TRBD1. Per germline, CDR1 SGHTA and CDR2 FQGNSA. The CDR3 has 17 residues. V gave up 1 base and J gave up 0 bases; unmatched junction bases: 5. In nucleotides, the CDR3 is TGTGCCAGCAGCTTAGTTTCAGGGGGCCCTAGCAATCAGCCCCAGCATTTT. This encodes CASSLVSGGPSNQPQHF.

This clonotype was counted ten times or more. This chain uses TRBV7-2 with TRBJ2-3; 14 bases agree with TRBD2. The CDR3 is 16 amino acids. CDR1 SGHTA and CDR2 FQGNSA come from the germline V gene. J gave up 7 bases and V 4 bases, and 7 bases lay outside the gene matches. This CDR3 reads CASSSLGLAGGNTQYF. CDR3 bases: TGTGCCAGCAGCTCCCTAGGACTAGCGGGGGGCAATACGCAGTATTTT.

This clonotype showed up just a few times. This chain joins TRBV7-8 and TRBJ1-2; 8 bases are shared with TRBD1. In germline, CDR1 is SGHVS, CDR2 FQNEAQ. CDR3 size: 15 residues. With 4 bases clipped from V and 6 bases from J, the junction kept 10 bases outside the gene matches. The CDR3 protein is CASSSHGQGRDGYTF. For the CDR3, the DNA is TGTGCCAGCAGCTCTCATGGACAGGGAAGGGATGGCTACACCTTC. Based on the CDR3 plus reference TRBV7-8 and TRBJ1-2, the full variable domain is GAGVSQSPRYKVAKRGQDVALRCDPISGHVSLFWYQQALGQGPEFLTYFQNEAQLDKSGLPSDRFFAERPEGSVSTLKIQRTQQEDSAVYLCASSSHGQGRDGYTFGSGTRLTVV.